This T cell receptor beta chain was captured in a study of cytomegalovirus exposure and HLA in healthy donors. Study observations and caveats: A cluster of highly shared sequence variants was likely a sequencing artifact. Analysis performed later showed TCR beta chains linked to HLA being more clonally expanded than equally common others. Reported results showed that the classifier diagnosed cytomegalovirus status with high specificity and sensitivity. Rare TCR sequences dominated, though some public TCRs recurred in many donors.

The study ran its PCR with 60 Vbeta and 13 Jbeta primers. This table comes from immunoSEQ multiplex PCR, and its TCRdb copy is limited to in-frame clones, with some not included. The sample holds 90,000 to 130,000 clones; roughly 83% are singletons and the top ten take 2.5% to 3%. Points on this clone: The antigen is not known.

Germline CDR1 SGHRS, CDR2 YFSETQ. Trimming took 0 bases from V and 5 from J; bases not matched to a gene: 5. The CDR3 has 15 amino acids. The source of this sequence is a young woman in good health and CMV-seropositive. The sequencing input was PBMCs. The chain combines TRBV5-1 with TRBJ1-1, with 9 bases aligning to TRBD1. The CDR3 DNA follows: TGCGCCAGCAGCTTGGGGGGACAGGGATGGACTGAAGCTTTCTTT. Protein product: CASSLGGQGWTEAFF.